The rows below give T cell receptor beta chains drawn from one sample of a study of blood T cell repertoires in COVID-19. Data came from immunoSEQ multiplex PCR; TCRdb stores just in-frame clones and leaves some out. The table records roughly 500,000 clones, nearly 90% of them present only once. Sequenced material: peripheral blood. The receptors come from a man between 18 and 35 years old with COVID-19, enrolled during active disease. Both conserved end residues are part of each CDR3. Each record gives: clone size, J gene, V gene, D gene, CDR3 DNA, CDR3 protein. D genes are given only for firm matches. Rows give clone size only sometimes, using once, few, many, or a class for an expanded clone.

. TRBJ2-5 TRBV7-9 . TGTGCCAGCAGCTTAGCTCAGGGCTCCCTGGAGACCCAGTACTTC CASSLAQGSLETQYF
. TRBJ2-3 TRBV21-1 . TGTGCCAGCAGCAAACCCTCAGGGGGGACAGATACGCAGTATTTT CASSKPSGGTDTQYF
once TRBJ2-1 TRBV5-1 TRBD1 TGCGCCAGCTTTGATCCGGGGACAGGATACAATGAGCAGTTCTTC CASFDPGTGYNEQFF
. TRBJ2-7 TRBV21-1 . TGTGCCAGCAGCAAAAGTAAAGCCGAGCAGTACTTC CASSKSKAEQYF
. TRBJ2-3 TRBV6-1 . TGTGCCAGCAGTGAAGTAAACAGGGAGGGAGATACGCAGTATTTT CASSEVNREGDTQYF
. TRBJ1-6 TRBV19 . TGTGCCAGTAGTATTGGACAGCTTAATTCACCCCTCCACTTT CASSIGQLNSPLHF
. TRBJ2-1 TRBV12-3/TRBV12-4 TRBD1 TGTGCCAGCAGCTCGACAGGGGGGCAGTTCTTC CASSSTGGQFF
. TRBJ1-2 TRBV4-2 . TGTGCCAGCAGCCAAGGCCTGTTCGGGAACTATGGCTACACCTTC CASSQGLFGNYGYTF
. TRBJ1-1 TRBV6-5 . TGTGCCAGCAACCAGGTATTAACCCCGAACACTGAAGCTTTCTTT CASNQVLTPNTEAFF
few TRBJ2-2 TRBV5-1 TRBD1 TGCGCCAGCAGCTTAAGGACAGGACCGACCGGGGAGCTGTTTTTT CASSLRTGPTGELFF
once TRBJ2-3 TRBV6-5 TRBD1 TGTGCCAGCAGTAGAGGGGGACAGGGCGATACGCAGTATTTT CASSRGGQGDTQYF
. TRBJ1-1 TRBV5-6 TRBD1 TGTGCCAGCAGCTTCGGCAGGGGGGCCATGAACACTGAAGCTTTCTTT CASSFGRGAMNTEAFF
. TRBJ2-5 TRBV3-1/TRBV3-2 TRBD2 TGTGCCAGCAGCCGAACTAGCGGGGGGGCCGGGGAGACCCAGTACTTC CASSRTSGGAGETQYF
once TRBJ2-1 TRBV9 TRBD1 TGTGCCAGCAGCGACCGGGACAGGGCCTTGGCTGAGCAGTTCTTC CASSDRDRALAEQFF
. TRBJ2-1 TRBV2 TRBD1 TGTGCCAGCAGTGGGACAGGGTTCGGCAATGAGCAGTTCTTC CASSGTGFGNEQFF
. TRBJ1-2 TRBV27 TRBD1 TGTGCCAGCAGTCCGGACAGGGGCTATTCATTTGGTAACTATGGCTACACCTTC CASSPDRGYSFGNYGYTF
. TRBJ2-5 TRBV30 . TGTGCCTGGAGTTCTGGAATCCACAGCGGTAAAGAGACCCAGTACTTC CAWSSGIHSGKETQYF
. TRBJ2-7 TRBV12-3/TRBV12-4 TRBD1 TGTGCCAGCAGCAGGGGGTGCGAGCAGTACTTC CASSRGCEQYF
. TRBJ1-1 TRBV4-2 . TGTGCCAGCAGCCAAGATACAGGGAACACTGAAGCTTTCTTT CASSQDTGNTEAFF
. TRBJ1-6 TRBV18 . TGTGCCAGCTCACCAAACCGCGGGGGGAACAATTCACCCCTCCACTTT CASSPNRGGNNSPLHF
few TRBJ1-5 TRBV20-1 . TGCAGTGCTAGTGGCAGGGGAGACCAGCCCCAGCATTTT CSASGRGDQPQHF
. TRBJ2-5 TRBV7-6 TRBD2 TGTGCCAGCAGCCCACTAGCGGGGGGTGGAGAGACCCAGTACTTC CASSPLAGGGETQYF
. TRBJ2-3 TRBV7-9 TRBD2 TGTGCCAGCAGCAAGAGCGGGGGAATCACAGATACGCAGTATTTT CASSKSGGITDTQYF
. TRBJ1-5 TRBV2 TRBD1 TGTGCCAGCAGAGCCGGGACAGGGGGCAATCAGCCCCAGCATTTT CASRAGTGGNQPQHF
. TRBJ1-6 TRBV5-1 TRBD1 TGCGCCAGCAGCTGGGATGGGACAGAGAATTCACCCCTCCACTTT CASSWDGTENSPLHF
. TRBJ2-7 TRBV29-1 TRBD2 TGCAGCGTTGGGGAGGGCGAGCAGTACTTC CSVGEGEQYF
. TRBJ2-1 TRBV27 TRBD1 TGTGCCAGCAGTTTTAAGCAGTACAGGGGACGCTACTCCTACAATGAGCAGTTCTTC CASSFKQYRGRYSYNEQFF
. TRBJ2-2 TRBV5-4 . TGTGCCAGCAGCCCAGACGGACAGAACACCGGGGAGCTGTTTTTT CASSPDGQNTGELFF
once TRBJ2-7 TRBV13 . TGTGCCAGCAGCTCGAGCCGGGACCGGCGGGATGAGCAGTACTTC CASSSSRDRRDEQYF
. TRBJ2-7 TRBV2 . TGTGCCAGCAGTTTCGACAGGACCGACTACGAGCAGTACTTC CASSFDRTDYEQYF
. TRBJ1-4 TRBV14 . TGTGCCAGCAGCCAAGCGCAGGGCAGTGAAAAACTGTTTTTT CASSQAQGSEKLFF
. TRBJ1-5 TRBV5-1 TRBD1 TGCGCCAGCGGGAGACAGGGGCCAGGCTCAATTACGCCCCAGCATTTT CASGRQGPGSITPQHF
. TRBJ2-1 TRBV9 . TGTGCCAGCAGCGTAGCGGGTAATGAGCAGTTCTTC CASSVAGNEQFF
. TRBJ1-5 TRBV27 . TGTGCCAGCAGGGGAGGGGCTGGCAATCAGCCCCAGCATTTT CASRGGAGNQPQHF
once TRBJ2-7 TRBV7-9 TRBD1 TGTGCCAGCAGCCCAGGGGGCCTTCGCTACGAGCAGTACTTC CASSPGGLRYEQYF
. TRBJ2-3 TRBV5-8 . TGTGCCAGCAGCTTGGGCGGGTATACGCAGTATTTT CASSLGGYTQYF
. TRBJ2-1 TRBV7-7 TRBD1 TGTGCCAGCAGCTTAGCCTCCTTTGACAGGGTGGATGAGCAGTTCTTC CASSLASFDRVDEQFF
. TRBJ2-7 TRBV7-8 TRBD2 TGTGCCAGCAGCATACGACTAGCGGGGGACGCCTACGAGCAGTACTTC CASSIRLAGDAYEQYF
. TRBJ1-1 TRBV19 . TGTGCCAGTAGCACAGGGTTTGGGGACACTGAAGCTTTCTTT CASSTGFGDTEAFF
. TRBJ2-6 TRBV30 TRBD2 TGTGCCTGGGCCATTAGCGGGAGTACCTCTGGGGCCAACGTCCTGACTTTC CAWAISGSTSGANVLTF
. TRBJ1-1 TRBV6-6 . TGTGCCAGCAGCCTCGTAGGGGATACCACTGAAGCTTTCTTT CASSLVGDTTEAFF
. TRBJ2-1 TRBV7-9 TRBD1 TGTGCCAGCAGCTTCGTGACAGGGTACAATGAGCAGTTCTTC CASSFVTGYNEQFF
once TRBJ1-2 TRBV7-8 TRBD1 TGTGCCAGCAGCTTACCACAGGGGGCTGGCTACACCTTC CASSLPQGAGYTF
. TRBJ1-2 TRBV5-6 . TGTGCCAGCAGCTTGGTCGAGTATCAAGGCTACACCTTC CASSLVEYQGYTF
few TRBJ1-1 TRBV3-1/TRBV3-2 . TGTGCCAGCAGCCATGAGTTGAACACTGAAGCTTTCTTT CASSHELNTEAFF
. TRBJ2-4 TRBV11-3 . TGTGCCAGCCGGAAAACAGGGGGGGGAAACATTCAGTACTTC CASRKTGGGNIQYF
. TRBJ1-2 TRBV12-3/TRBV12-4 . TGTGCCAGCAGTTTGGGCCCTAACTATGGCTACACCTTC CASSLGPNYGYTF
few TRBJ1-2 TRBV5-8 . TGTGCCAGCAGCTCGACAGGCGCGCCCTATGGCTACACCTTC CASSSTGAPYGYTF
. TRBJ1-3 TRBV12-5 . TGTGCTAGTGTCCAATCCTGGGGAAACAGGGCTGGAAACACCATATATTTT CASVQSWGNRAGNTIYF
. TRBJ1-4 TRBV6-6 . TGTGCCAGCAGTTACTCGACGGCCGGGACTAAGGAACTGTTTTTT CASSYSTAGTKELFF
. TRBJ1-5 TRBV5-1 . TGCGCCAGCAGCTTTGAGGGAGACCAGCCCCAGCATTTT CASSFEGDQPQHF